This T cell receptor beta chain was profiled in a study of blood T cells in healthy people across ages. Study information: The template switching approach captured approximately one barcoded beta molecule for every two T cells.

V was cut by 0 bases and J by 2 bases, with 9 bases left in between. Germline V gene lookup returns CDR1 SGDLS and CDR2 YYNGEE. The CDR3 is 15 amino acids. Study-level points and caveats: Those diversity estimates obtained from one million T cells were thought to be underestimates.

Then a second PCR, running roughly 6 to 12 cycles, was carried out with a sample-barcoded 5' primer and a J-beta primer mix. A single record per CDR3 protein comes from TCRdb applying MiXCR to the 5' RACE reads. The sample has approximately 680,000 distinct CDR3 sequences, about a third seen once; the top ten hold 15%. This clonotype was observed at least ten times. Antigen: not known. This chain joins TRBV9 and TRBJ1-5; D gene ambiguous. The sequenced sample was blood. This clonotype originated in an elderly woman in good health. CDR3 region: CASSVGDVGNQPQHF. CDR3 coding DNA: TGTGCCAGCAGCGTAGGGGATGTGGGCAATCAGCCCCAGCATTTT.